These 9 T cell receptor beta chains share one sample of origin, sequenced in a study of beta chain features in type 1 diabetes. Of the isolated RNA, all was reverse transcribed, and so the sequenced material was expressed TCRB transcripts. Clones were sequenced by immunoSEQ multiplex PCR, and TCRdb holds only the in-frame ones, with some missing. The sample consists of some 270,000 clones, about 14% of them appearing once. What was sequenced was naive CD4+ T cells from blood. The receptors come from a woman aged 40 to 50 in good health.

The table lists this clone with many counts. Written as DNA, the CDR3 is TGTGCCAGCAGCCAAACCCCTCGGGGGCCCCAGCATTTT. Its translation: CASSQTPRGPQHF. The rearrangement joins TRBV14 to TRBJ1-5; D remains unclear. The CDR3 runs 13 residues. V gave up 2 bases and J gave up 9 bases, with 11 bases separating them. Germline CDR1 is SGHDN and CDR2 is FVKESK. The full variable domain, in which reference TRBV14 and TRBJ1-5 provide the parts outside the CDR3, is EAGVTQFPSHSVIEKGQTVTLRCDPISGHDNLYWYRRVMGKEIKFLLHFVKESKQDESGMPNNRFLAERTGGTYSTLKVQPAELEDSGVYFCASSQTPRGPQHFGDGTRLSIL.

This clone came up a few times. The gene calls are TRBV7-2 and TRBJ2-2; D gene unclear. V was cut by 2 bases and J by 6 bases, with 10 bases left in between. CDR1 is SGHTA, CDR2 FQGNSA, per germline. CDR3 size: 14 residues. The CDR3, as DNA: TGTGCCAGCAGCTTATACGGAGACGCCGGGGAGCTGTTTTTT. This gives the protein CASSLYGDAGELFF.

This clone was detected a few times. This rearrangement joins TRBV7-9 to TRBJ1-2; D remains unclear. CDR1 is SEHNR, CDR2 FQNEAQ, per germline (reference sequence). This CDR3 is built from 13 residues. V was shortened by 6 bases and J by 5 bases, with 13 bases between the two germline ends. CDR3 DNA sequence: TGTGCCAGCAGAGCGGCGGCAGTTTATGGCTACACCTTC. Translated: CASRAAAVYGYTF.

This clone showed up just a few times. The chain recombines TRBV7-6 with TRBJ1-3; D perhaps matches TRBD1 (5 bases). The ends were cut back, 5 bases at V and 1 base at J, with 15 bases in the middle. In germline, CDR1 is SGHVS, CDR2 FNYEAQ. There are 16 residues in the CDR3. CDR3: CASSAGLALSGNTIYF. As DNA, the CDR3 is TGTGCCAGCAGCGCAGGGTTAGCCCTATCTGGAAACACCATATATTTT.

The chain joins TRBV5-1 to TRBJ2-2; D not certain. This CDR3 is built from 16 residues. CDR1 SGHRS and CDR2 YFSETQ come from the germline V gene. V was trimmed by 4 bases and J by 2 bases, leaving 15 bases between them. CDR3 DNA sequence: TGCGCCAGCAGCCCTCGCACTCTTACCAACACCGGGGAGCTGTTTTTT. Translated: CASSPRTLTNTGELFF.

The sample holds a few counts of this clone. The chain uses TRBV7-9 and TRBJ2-7, with 9 nucleotides matching TRBD2. Unmatched junction bases numbered 8, after V lost 4 bases and J lost 4 bases. Germline V gives CDR1 SEHNR, CDR2 FQNEAQ (reference sequence). CDR3 length: 15 amino acids. The CDR3 sequence is CASSSLRGGGYEQYF. The CDR3 DNA reads TGTGCCAGCAGCTCACTGCGGGGGGGCGGGTACGAGCAGTACTTC.

The sample holds a few counts of this clone. The genes are TRBV6-1 and TRBJ2-1; 7 bases match TRBD1. CDR3 length equals 15 residues. J lost 0 bases, V lost 5 bases, and 4 bases had no gene match. Germline CDR1 MNHNS, CDR2 SASEGT. CDR3 in DNA: TGTGCCAGCAGTCGACAGGGAAGCTCCTACAATGAGCAGTTCTTC. It is translated as CASSRQGSSYNEQFF.

The chain couples TRBV4-1 to TRBJ2-6, with D unclear. The germline gives CDR1 MGHRA, CDR2 YSYEKL. This CDR3 has 13 amino acids. V was cut by 4 bases and J by 4 bases, with 5 bases left in between. The CDR3 nucleotides read TGCGCCAGCAGCCCCCTCGGGGCCAACGTCCTGACTTTC. Translating gives CASSPLGANVLTF.

The chain carries TRBV4-2 and TRBJ1-1; 7 nucleotides agree with TRBD1. Trimming took 4 bases from V and 1 from J; bases not matched to a gene: 3. Germline V lookup: CDR1 LGHNA, CDR2 YNFKEQ. CDR3 length: 14 residues. The CDR3 region has the DNA TGTGCCAGCAGCCCTACAGGGGAGAACACTGAAGCTTTCTTT. Protein sequence: CASSPTGENTEAFF.